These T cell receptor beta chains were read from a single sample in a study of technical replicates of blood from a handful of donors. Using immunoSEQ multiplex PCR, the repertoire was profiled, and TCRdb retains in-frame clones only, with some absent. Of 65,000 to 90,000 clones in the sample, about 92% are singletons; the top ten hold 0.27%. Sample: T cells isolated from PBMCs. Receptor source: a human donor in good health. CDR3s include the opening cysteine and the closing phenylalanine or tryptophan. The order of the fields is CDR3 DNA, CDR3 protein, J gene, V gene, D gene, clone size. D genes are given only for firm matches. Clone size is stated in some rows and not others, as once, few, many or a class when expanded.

CDR3nt: TGTGCCAGTAGTATTACAGGGACCAACGAAGCTTTCTTT; CDR3aa: CASSITGTNEAFF; j_gene: TRBJ1-1; v_gene: TRBV19; d_gene: NA; abundance: NA
CDR3nt: TGTGCCAGCAGCCCCGGCTATGCGGGAGGGGAAGAGCAGTACTTC; CDR3aa: CASSPGYAGGEEQYF; j_gene: TRBJ2-7; v_gene: TRBV4-2; d_gene: TRBD2; abundance: NA
CDR3nt: TGTGCCAGCAGCCCTAGCGCGTCTACCTACGAGCAGTACTTC; CDR3aa: CASSPSASTYEQYF; j_gene: TRBJ2-7; v_gene: TRBV5-4; d_gene: NA; abundance: NA
CDR3nt: TGCAGCGTCAGAATCCAGGGGGGAGTTCGGGGCTACACCTTC; CDR3aa: CSVRIQGGVRGYTF; j_gene: TRBJ1-2; v_gene: TRBV29-1; d_gene: TRBD1; abundance: NA
CDR3nt: TGTGCCTGGGCGCCCGGGTTAAGTTCCGAAGCTTTCTTT; CDR3aa: CAWAPGLSSEAFF; j_gene: TRBJ1-1; v_gene: TRBV30; d_gene: NA; abundance: NA
CDR3nt: TGTGCCAGCAGCCAAGTCCGATTCGAGCTTGAAAAACTGTTTTTT; CDR3aa: CASSQVRFELEKLFF; j_gene: TRBJ1-4; v_gene: TRBV4-2; d_gene: NA; abundance: NA
CDR3nt: TGTGCCAGCAGTCGGGGTAGAGTTGTGACTAGGTTGGAGACCCAGTACTTC; CDR3aa: CASSRGRVVTRLETQYF; j_gene: TRBJ2-5; v_gene: TRBV27; d_gene: NA; abundance: NA
CDR3nt: TGTGCCAGCAGTGCCATAGCGGCCCTACGGGCCGGGGAGCTGTTTTTT; CDR3aa: CASSAIAALRAGELFF; j_gene: TRBJ2-2; v_gene: TRBV28; d_gene: NA; abundance: NA
CDR3nt: TGTGCCAGCAGCCAGAGACAGGTCCAGGATGAAAAACTGTTTTTT; CDR3aa: CASSQRQVQDEKLFF; j_gene: TRBJ1-4; v_gene: TRBV5-4; d_gene: NA; abundance: NA
CDR3nt: TGTGCCAGCAATCAGGGCCTGGCCCTCGCTGAAGCTTTCTTT; CDR3aa: CASNQGLALAEAFF; j_gene: TRBJ1-1; v_gene: TRBV2; d_gene: NA; abundance: NA
CDR3nt: TGTGCCAGCAGCTTAGCCCAGTTACCCTACGAGCAGTACTTC; CDR3aa: CASSLAQLPYEQYF; j_gene: TRBJ2-7; v_gene: TRBV11-3; d_gene: NA; abundance: NA
CDR3nt: TGTGCCAGCAGTCCACGGTTAGCGGGGGGCGACACAGATACGCAGTATTTT; CDR3aa: CASSPRLAGGDTDTQYF; j_gene: TRBJ2-3; v_gene: TRBV27; d_gene: TRBD2; abundance: NA
CDR3nt: TGTGCCAGCGCCAGGGCCTCCTATAATTCACCCCTCCACTTT; CDR3aa: CASARASYNSPLHF; j_gene: TRBJ1-6; v_gene: TRBV28; d_gene: NA; abundance: NA
CDR3nt: TGTGCCAGCAGCCCCCATCCCGAGGTAGAGACCCAGTACTTC; CDR3aa: CASSPHPEVETQYF; j_gene: TRBJ2-5; v_gene: TRBV6-5; d_gene: NA; abundance: NA
CDR3nt: TGTGCCAGCAGGGGATCGGGACTCCAAGAGACCCAGTACTTC; CDR3aa: CASRGSGLQETQYF; j_gene: TRBJ2-5; v_gene: TRBV2; d_gene: NA; abundance: once
CDR3nt: TGTGCCAGCAGCAACCCTTATAGCAATCAGCCCCAGCATTTT; CDR3aa: CASSNPYSNQPQHF; j_gene: TRBJ1-5; v_gene: TRBV21-1; d_gene: NA; abundance: NA
CDR3nt: TGCGCCAGCAGCCAAGTTGATCTTCTAGCGGGATCTAACAATGAGCAGTTCTTC; CDR3aa: CASSQVDLLAGSNNEQFF; j_gene: TRBJ2-1; v_gene: TRBV4-1; d_gene: TRBD2; abundance: NA
CDR3nt: TGTGCCAGCAGCTTCGACTTGAACACTGAAGCTTTCTTT; CDR3aa: CASSFDLNTEAFF; j_gene: TRBJ1-1; v_gene: TRBV5-4; d_gene: NA; abundance: NA
CDR3nt: TGTGCCAGTACAGGCAACTATGGCTACACCTTC; CDR3aa: CASTGNYGYTF; j_gene: TRBJ1-2; v_gene: TRBV6-1; d_gene: NA; abundance: NA
CDR3nt: TGTGTCAGAAGCTTATGCGGCCCGGGACAGGGTAGAGAGACCCAGTACTTC; CDR3aa: CVRSLCGPGQGRETQYF; j_gene: TRBJ2-5; v_gene: TRBV7-5; d_gene: NA; abundance: NA
CDR3nt: TGTGCCAGCAGTTACGGGCAGCTTAATGAAAAACTGTTTTTT; CDR3aa: CASSYGQLNEKLFF; j_gene: TRBJ1-4; v_gene: TRBV6-5; d_gene: NA; abundance: NA
CDR3nt: TGTGCCAGTAGTTTCAGCGGGAAAGAGACCCAGTACTTC; CDR3aa: CASSFSGKETQYF; j_gene: TRBJ2-5; v_gene: TRBV19; d_gene: TRBD2; abundance: NA
CDR3nt: TGTGCCAGCAGCCTAAGAGGACAAAAAAACATTCAGTACTTC; CDR3aa: CASSLRGQKNIQYF; j_gene: TRBJ2-4; v_gene: TRBV11-3; d_gene: NA; abundance: NA
CDR3nt: TGTGCCAGCAGTTTCGTCGACAGGGTCTACAATGAGCAGTTCTTC; CDR3aa: CASSFVDRVYNEQFF; j_gene: TRBJ2-1; v_gene: TRBV27; d_gene: TRBD1; abundance: NA
CDR3nt: TGTGCCAGCAGCGAGGGGACAGGGGTCTATGGCTACACCTTC; CDR3aa: CASSEGTGVYGYTF; j_gene: TRBJ1-2; v_gene: TRBV9; d_gene: TRBD1; abundance: once
CDR3nt: TGTGCCAGCAGCTTAGGTTGGGGGCAGACTAATGAAAAACTGTTTTTT; CDR3aa: CASSLGWGQTNEKLFF; j_gene: TRBJ1-4; v_gene: TRBV7-6; d_gene: NA; abundance: NA
CDR3nt: TGCGCCAGCAGCCAAGAAGAGTCATTAGCGGGGATTTACAATGAGCAGTTCTTC; CDR3aa: CASSQEESLAGIYNEQFF; j_gene: TRBJ2-1; v_gene: TRBV4-1; d_gene: TRBD2; abundance: NA
CDR3nt: TGCAGCGCCAGGATAAATCAAGAGACCCAGTACTTC; CDR3aa: CSARINQETQYF; j_gene: TRBJ2-5; v_gene: TRBV29-1; d_gene: NA; abundance: NA
CDR3nt: TGTGCCAGCAGCTACGGGGGTACACAGTTCTTC; CDR3aa: CASSYGGTQFF; j_gene: TRBJ2-1; v_gene: TRBV9; d_gene: NA; abundance: once
CDR3nt: TGTGCCAGCACCTCTCTTCACGAGCAGTACTTC; CDR3aa: CASTSLHEQYF; j_gene: TRBJ2-7; v_gene: TRBV7-9; d_gene: NA; abundance: NA
CDR3nt: TGCGCCAGCAGTGACCCGGGAACCACCGAGCAGTACTTC; CDR3aa: CASSDPGTTEQYF; j_gene: TRBJ2-7; v_gene: TRBV10-1; d_gene: NA; abundance: NA
CDR3nt: TGTGCCAGTACCACACTAAAGGGGTACACTGAAGCTTTCTTT; CDR3aa: CASTTLKGYTEAFF; j_gene: TRBJ1-1; v_gene: TRBV19; d_gene: NA; abundance: NA
CDR3nt: TGTGCCAGCAGCTTCCCGGGGGGCGGTACAGATACGCAGTATTTT; CDR3aa: CASSFPGGGTDTQYF; j_gene: TRBJ2-3; v_gene: TRBV11-2; d_gene: NA; abundance: NA
CDR3nt: TGCGCCAGCAGCAACGGACAGCCTAACACTGAAGCTTTCTTT; CDR3aa: CASSNGQPNTEAFF; j_gene: TRBJ1-1; v_gene: TRBV5-1; d_gene: NA; abundance: NA
CDR3nt: TGTGCCAGCAGGGACAGGGGGCGCCTGGGTACAGATACGCAGTATTTT; CDR3aa: CASRDRGRLGTDTQYF; j_gene: TRBJ2-3; v_gene: TRBV19; d_gene: TRBD1; abundance: NA
CDR3nt: TGTGCCAGCAGTTTAACGAGCGGATATAACAATGAGCAGTTCTTC; CDR3aa: CASSLTSGYNNEQFF; j_gene: TRBJ2-1; v_gene: TRBV28; d_gene: NA; abundance: NA
CDR3nt: TGCGCCAGCAGTGAGTCGGGTAGGGGTGGTGAAAAACTGTTTTTT; CDR3aa: CASSESGRGGEKLFF; j_gene: TRBJ1-4; v_gene: TRBV10-2; d_gene: NA; abundance: NA
CDR3nt: TGTGCCAGCAGGCCCCTAGCGGGGGGAGACAATGAGCAGTTCTTC; CDR3aa: CASRPLAGGDNEQFF; j_gene: TRBJ2-1; v_gene: TRBV2; d_gene: TRBD2; abundance: few
CDR3nt: TGTGCCACCAGCAGAGCCGGGGGAGAGGAGGCCCAGTACTTC; CDR3aa: CATSRAGGEEAQYF; j_gene: TRBJ2-5; v_gene: TRBV15; d_gene: NA; abundance: NA
CDR3nt: TGCGCCAGCAGCTGGGGGGGGTACAGCTACGAGCAGTACTTC; CDR3aa: CASSWGGYSYEQYF; j_gene: TRBJ2-7; v_gene: TRBV5-1; d_gene: TRBD2; abundance: NA
CDR3nt: TGTGCCAGCGGGGACAGGTCCTACAATGAGCAGTTCTTC; CDR3aa: CASGDRSYNEQFF; j_gene: TRBJ2-1; v_gene: TRBV6-1; d_gene: TRBD1; abundance: NA
CDR3nt: TGTGCCAGCAGCCTTGGACAGGGGTCCTACAATGAGCAGTTCTTC; CDR3aa: CASSLGQGSYNEQFF; j_gene: TRBJ2-1; v_gene: TRBV5-4; d_gene: TRBD1; abundance: NA
CDR3nt: TGTGCCAGCAGCTTACTAGCGGGGTACCAAGAGACCCAGTACTTC; CDR3aa: CASSLLAGYQETQYF; j_gene: TRBJ2-5; v_gene: TRBV7-9; d_gene: TRBD2; abundance: NA
CDR3nt: TGTGCCAGCACCCCGGATTTGCAGGTATTCATTCAGTACTTC; CDR3aa: CASTPDLQVFIQYF; j_gene: TRBJ2-4; v_gene: TRBV6-1; d_gene: NA; abundance: NA
CDR3nt: TGCGCCACCAACCCGGGACTCCAACGGCGGAGCAATCAGCCCCAGCATTTT; CDR3aa: CATNPGLQRRSNQPQHF; j_gene: TRBJ1-5; v_gene: TRBV23-1; d_gene: NA; abundance: NA
CDR3nt: TGCGCCAGCAGCTTGGCCCGGGAAGGCTACACCTTC; CDR3aa: CASSLAREGYTF; j_gene: TRBJ1-2; v_gene: TRBV5-1; d_gene: NA; abundance: NA
CDR3nt: TGTGCCAGCAGCCCGACAGAATACGAGCAGTACTTC; CDR3aa: CASSPTEYEQYF; j_gene: TRBJ2-7; v_gene: TRBV6-5; d_gene: NA; abundance: once
CDR3nt: TGTGCCAGCAGCTCCCCCTTTGGACAGACCCACCGCCAGCAGTACTTC; CDR3aa: CASSSPFGQTHRQQYF; j_gene: TRBJ2-7; v_gene: TRBV11-2; d_gene: NA; abundance: NA
CDR3nt: TGTGCCAGTAGGCCGGCGAGCGGGGCCAACACCGGGGAGCTGTTTTTT; CDR3aa: CASRPASGANTGELFF; j_gene: TRBJ2-2; v_gene: TRBV19; d_gene: TRBD2; abundance: NA
CDR3nt: TGTGCCAGCAGCACCACCCCAGGGATGGGGGAGACCCAGTACTTC; CDR3aa: CASSTTPGMGETQYF; j_gene: TRBJ2-5; v_gene: TRBV11-3; d_gene: NA; abundance: NA
CDR3nt: TGTGCCAGCAGCACACAGGGGGCCTCTACTGAAGCTTTCTTT; CDR3aa: CASSTQGASTEAFF; j_gene: TRBJ1-1; v_gene: TRBV28; d_gene: TRBD1; abundance: NA
CDR3nt: TGTGCCAGCTCACATACAGGGGGGGATAATTCACCCCTCCACTTT; CDR3aa: CASSHTGGDNSPLHF; j_gene: TRBJ1-6; v_gene: TRBV18; d_gene: TRBD1; abundance: once